The rows below give T cell receptor beta chains drawn from one sample of a study of OX40 agonist ivuxolimab in advanced cancers. TCRdb's table, derived via immunoSEQ multiplex PCR, lists solely in-frame clones and lacks some. The sample has around 67,000 clones; roughly 80% are singletons. Sequences were derived from CD4+ or CD8+ T cells sorted from blood, sampled in a trial of the OX40 agonist ivuxolimab. Receptors were obtained from an adult with an advanced solid tumor such as melanoma, head and neck, liver or kidney cancer. The CDR3 runs from the conserved cysteine through the conserved F or W. The order of the fields is D gene, clone size, J gene, V gene, CDR3 DNA, CDR3 protein. The D gene is left open where the match is weak. Clone size is not always given. Where it is, it says once, few, many or a class for expanded clones.

D: NA
size: NA
J: TRBJ1-6
V: TRBV5-5
DNA: TGTGCCAGCAGCTTTACCTGGGCGGATTCACCCCTCCACTTT
CDR3: CASSFTWADSPLHF

D: NA
size: NA
J: TRBJ1-2
V: TRBV5-8
DNA: TGTGCCAGCAGCTGGAAAGGGGCCTATGGCTACACCTTC
CDR3: CASSWKGAYGYTF

D: NA
size: once
J: TRBJ2-3
V: TRBV29-1
DNA: TGCAGCGTGACAGGCCAGGGGGATACGCAGTATTTT
CDR3: CSVTGQGDTQYF

D: TRBD1
size: NA
J: TRBJ1-2
V: TRBV10-3
DNA: TGTGCCATCAGTGAGCTGACGGGACAGGGGAGTGGAGGCTACACCTTC
CDR3: CAISELTGQGSGGYTF

D: TRBD1
size: NA
J: TRBJ1-1
V: TRBV27
DNA: TGTGCCAGCAGTTTAAGACTTGGACAGGGGGCCACTGAAGCTTTCTTT
CDR3: CASSLRLGQGATEAFF

D: TRBD2
size: NA
J: TRBJ2-1
V: TRBV11-1
DNA: TGTGCCAGCAGCTTCCCGGGACTAGCAACGGAGCAGTTCTTC
CDR3: CASSFPGLATEQFF

D: TRBD2
size: NA
J: TRBJ2-7
V: TRBV11-3
DNA: TGTGCCAGCAGGTTCGGGGGGGCCGGTGGCGAGCAGTACTTC
CDR3: CASRFGGAGGEQYF

D: NA
size: NA
J: TRBJ1-3
V: TRBV5-1
DNA: TGCGCCAGCAGCGGGGGGAGAGTAGCGGACACCATATATTTT
CDR3: CASSGGRVADTIYF

D: TRBD1
size: NA
J: TRBJ1-1
V: TRBV6-5
DNA: TGTGCCAGCAAGGAGGGGGCCTACACTGAAGCTTTCTTT
CDR3: CASKEGAYTEAFF

D: NA
size: few
J: TRBJ2-5
V: TRBV2
DNA: TGTGCCAGCAAGGCAGATCTGTACCAAGAGACCCAGTACTTC
CDR3: CASKADLYQETQYF

D: NA
size: NA
J: TRBJ1-4
V: TRBV18
DNA: TGTGCCAGCTCACCACCCTCAGATGAAAAACTGTTTTTT
CDR3: CASSPPSDEKLFF

D: NA
size: NA
J: TRBJ2-7
V: TRBV7-8
DNA: TGTGCCAGCAGCTCCCATGATAGGCAGCGAGGGTACGAGCAGTACTTC
CDR3: CASSSHDRQRGYEQYF

D: TRBD1
size: once
J: TRBJ1-2
V: TRBV6-4
DNA: TGTGCCAGCAGTGAGAGACAGGGGGCATCTGGCTACACCTTC
CDR3: CASSERQGASGYTF

D: NA
size: NA
J: TRBJ2-7
V: TRBV11-1
DNA: TGTGCCAGCAGCTTAGACTTGGGTAGCTCCTACGAGCAGTACTTC
CDR3: CASSLDLGSSYEQYF

D: NA
size: NA
J: TRBJ1-2
V: TRBV29-1
DNA: TGCAGCGTTGGGTGGCCAGGCTACACCTTC
CDR3: CSVGWPGYTF

D: NA
size: once
J: TRBJ2-3
V: TRBV5-4
DNA: TGTGCCAGCAGCCCCCAGGAGCTTGGTTCCTATACGCAGTATTTT
CDR3: CASSPQELGSYTQYF

D: NA
size: once
J: TRBJ1-4
V: TRBV15
DNA: TGTGCCACCAGCACCTCAGGGTCGGATGAAAAACTGTTTTTT
CDR3: CATSTSGSDEKLFF

D: NA
size: NA
J: TRBJ2-7
V: TRBV6-5
DNA: TGTGCCAGCAGTTACCCACTAGGCGAGCAGTACTTC
CDR3: CASSYPLGEQYF

D: NA
size: NA
J: TRBJ1-1
V: TRBV7-3
DNA: TGTGCCAGCAGCTGGACGGTGAACACTGAAGCTTTCTTT
CDR3: CASSWTVNTEAFF

D: TRBD2
size: NA
J: TRBJ2-1
V: TRBV9
DNA: TGTGCCAGCAGCACATGGACTAGCGGGAGGGGCGATGAGCAGTTCTTC
CDR3: CASSTWTSGRGDEQFF

D: NA
size: NA
J: TRBJ1-5
V: TRBV19
DNA: TGTGCCAGTAGTATAGTAGATCGGGGGCGCAGGCCCCAGCATTTT
CDR3: CASSIVDRGRRPQHF

D: TRBD1
size: once
J: TRBJ1-1
V: TRBV18
DNA: TGTGCCAGCTCAGAACAGGGGTACACTGAAGCTTTCTTT
CDR3: CASSEQGYTEAFF

D: TRBD2
size: NA
J: TRBJ2-1
V: TRBV9
DNA: TGTGCCAGCAGGGGGGGACTAGCGGACCACAATGAGCAGTTCTTC
CDR3: CASRGGLADHNEQFF

D: NA
size: NA
J: TRBJ2-6
V: TRBV28
DNA: TGTGCCAGCAGTTTGGGTCCGGGGACATCAGTCTCTGGGGCCAACGTCCTGACTTTC
CDR3: CASSLGPGTSVSGANVLTF

D: NA
size: once
J: TRBJ2-7
V: TRBV5-1
DNA: TGCGCCAGCAGCTTGGATGGCGGTCCCTACGAGCAGTACTTC
CDR3: CASSLDGGPYEQYF

D: NA
size: NA
J: TRBJ2-5
V: TRBV11-2
DNA: TGTGCCAGCAGCGTACTAGTACAAGAGACCCAGTACTTC
CDR3: CASSVLVQETQYF

D: NA
size: NA
J: TRBJ1-5
V: TRBV28
DNA: TGTGCCAGCAGCCCGCTACAGGGTCCCCCTTACAATCAGCCCCAGCATTTT
CDR3: CASSPLQGPPYNQPQHF